This is a list of T cell receptor beta chains from one sample in a study of regulatory T cells in long-lasting Graves disease. TCRdb called the multiplex PCR reads again in MiXCR, with one record for every CDR3 protein. This table holds roughly 500,000 distinct CDR3 sequences, 12% found once. This sample was shared with a second study, whose subject was T cells in Graves' hyperthyroidism and ophthalmopathy.

The specimen was peripheral blood mononuclear cells (PBMCs), collected at new diagnosis, from a patient treated with antithyroid drugs. The source of these receptors is a woman aged 30 to 39 with Graves disease. The CDR3 runs from the conserved cysteine through the conserved F or W. The D gene is left open where the match is weak.

>TRBJ2-1|TRBV29-1|.
CSVEAGSSYNEQFF
>TRBJ2-1|TRBV12-3/TRBV12-4|TRBD2
CASSLSTSGMDEQFF
>TRBJ2-2|TRBV14|.
CASSRFIDAGELFF
>TRBJ2-5|TRBV5-6|TRBD1
CASSWGTGGFISGTSETQYF
>TRBJ2-1|TRBV2|TRBD2
CASRGSGSSYNEQFF
>TRBJ2-5|TRBV7-2|.
CASSLEGFGETQYF
>TRBJ1-2|TRBV6-1|TRBD1
CASSPPGQMGYTF
>TRBJ1-3|TRBV5-1|TRBD1
CASSSSDRAGNTIYF
>TRBJ2-7|TRBV20-1|TRBD2
CSARVSGRAYEQYF
>TRBJ1-1|TRBV12-3/TRBV12-4|.
CASGGELNTEAFF
>TRBJ2-1|TRBV19|.
CASSPVGKHEQFF
>TRBJ2-7|TRBV27|TRBD2
CASKEVAGGSYEQYF
>TRBJ1-5|TRBV19|TRBD1
CASSDRSAQPQHF
>TRBJ2-3|TRBV6-5|.
CASSYSLPGDGSTDTQYF
>TRBJ2-1|TRBV7-2|.
CASSLDSDSYNEQFF
>TRBJ1-1|TRBV30|.
CAWSGLGPNTEAFF
>TRBJ2-3|TRBV5-1|.
CASSHSGTLVADTQYF
>TRBJ1-6|TRBV10-3|.
CATLQPGYNSPLHF
>TRBJ2-1|TRBV24-1|.
CATSGLETPAHNEQFF
>TRBJ1-2|TRBV19|.
CASSIGWTADIFYGYTF
>TRBJ2-1|TRBV25-1|.
CASSELGKSSYNEQFF
>TRBJ2-1|TRBV9|.
CASSVGKVSEQFF
>TRBJ2-5|TRBV9|.
CASSVEGETQYF
>TRBJ2-1|TRBV11-2|.
CASSPRILAYYNEQFF
>TRBJ1-5|TRBV2|TRBD1
CASSINAGTGGQPQHF
>TRBJ1-4|TRBV7-9|.
CASSPPGAPREKLFF
>TRBJ2-5|TRBV11-2|TRBD2
CASSWTSGETQYF
>TRBJ1-2|TRBV24-1|.
CATSDPSRGAGGYTF
>TRBJ1-1|TRBV28|TRBD1
CASSHLQGGNTEAFF
>TRBJ2-2|TRBV6-2/TRBV6-3|.
CASSLFPPWRSGGELFF
>TRBJ1-5|TRBV24-1|.
CATSSRDQPQHF
>TRBJ1-5|TRBV18|.
CASSFGSNTEPQHF
>TRBJ2-3|TRBV7-2|TRBD2
CASSLEAGADTQYF
>TRBJ2-4|TRBV7-9|.
CASQISGGTAKNIQYF
>TRBJ2-7|TRBV2|.
CASSSFDEQYF
>TRBJ1-4|TRBV10-3|.
CAARTATNEKLFF
>TRBJ2-7|TRBV6-1|.
CASKGMRLSSYEQYF
>TRBJ2-2|TRBV12-3/TRBV12-4|TRBD1
CASTRGLGGELFF
>TRBJ2-2|TRBV12-3/TRBV12-4|.
CASSLRGGMGTGELFF
>TRBJ2-5|TRBV30|TRBD2
CAGQFSGRQETQYF
>TRBJ2-3|TRBV19|.
CASTKADRDTQYF
>TRBJ1-2|TRBV7-9|.
CASINAGAQGGYTF
>TRBJ2-7|TRBV11-3|.
CASTQGGARVRDEQYF
>TRBJ2-1|TRBV27|.
CASSLRSVDEQFF
>TRBJ2-7|TRBV20-1|TRBD2
CSPASGKGGRYEQYF
>TRBJ1-1|TRBV5-1|TRBD1
CASSLLGRAPRQGYTEAFF
>TRBJ2-2|TRBV7-9|.
CATPQGKVGELFF
>TRBJ2-4|TRBV6-1|.
CASSIGRAKNIQYF
>TRBJ2-5|TRBV7-8|.
CASSHVVAAETQYF
>TRBJ2-5|TRBV20-1|TRBD1
CSALTGEETQYF
>TRBJ1-4|TRBV3-1|.
CASSLRPGNEKLFF
>TRBJ2-3|TRBV11-3|TRBD1
CASSPDRVGGDTQYF
>TRBJ2-1|TRBV11-2|.
CASSSDSGLHTLSRSYNEQFF
>TRBJ2-5|TRBV6-5|.
CASSYVALQETQYF